A single sample is the source of the 11 T cell receptor beta chains below, sequenced in a study of molecular identifiers for immune sequencing clone quantification. TCRdb analysed the PCR reads with MiXCR anew, one entry per CDR3 protein. This sample yields tens of thousands of distinct CDR3 sequences, of which 15% to 20% are seen a single time; around 0.8% belongs to the top ten. The specimen was naive CD8+ T cells from blood, with Jurkat cell RNA spiked in. Noted subset: FACS-sorted CD8+CD4-CCR7+CD45RA+ naive T cells. The receptors derive from a human donor in good health. Some libraries in this study had Jurkat cell RNA spiked in.

A note on this clonotype: Here the CDR3 omits its conserved ending phenylalanine or tryptophan, so a read error is the likely source. The chain uses TRBV4-3 and TRBJ2-3; D may be TRBD1 (6 bases). The ends were cut back, 0 bases at V and 0 bases at J, with 10 bases in the middle. The CDR3 runs to 16 residues. Germline V gives CDR1 LGHNA, CDR2 YSLEER. CDR3 sequence: CASSQERTASTDTQYS. For the CDR3, the DNA is TGCGCCAGCAGCCAAGAACGGACAGCCAGCACAGATACGCAGTATTCT.

This clonotype was recorded a few times. This chain's CDR3 is CASSPGGGVTEAFF. DNA of the CDR3: TGTGCCAGCTCACCGGGAGGGGGCGTGACTGAAGCTTTCTTT. The V call is TRBV18, the J call TRBJ1-1; 7 bases line up with TRBD1. The length of the CDR3 is 14 residues. CDR1 is KGHSH and CDR2 is LQKENI in the germline V gene. Trimming removed 3 bases from V and 5 bases from J; junction bases left unmatched: 6.

The chain joins TRBV7-9 to TRBJ1-1; D is undetermined. This CDR3 comprises 14 residues. V shed 0 bases and J shed 4 bases, with 9 bases lying between them. CDR1 and CDR2 from the germline V gene are SEHNR and FQNEAQ (reference sequence). Written as DNA, the CDR3 is TGTGCCAGCAGCTTAGCCCGTTTCGGCACTGAAGCTTTCTTT. This codes for CASSLARFGTEAFF.

This clonotype was recorded at least ten times. V usage is TRBV27 and J usage is TRBJ2-5, with 7 positions matching TRBD1. The CDR3 consists of 15 residues. The trim removed 5 bases at V and 4 bases at J, leaving 10 bases unmatched. Germline V gene data show CDR1 as MNHEY and CDR2 as SMNVEV (reference sequence). The CDR3 DNA reads as TGTGCCAGCAGTCCCGTAGACAGGGTCGGAGAGACCCAGTACTTC. Translated: CASSPVDRVGETQYF.

This clonotype was recorded many times. The rearrangement uses TRBV28 and TRBJ2-7, with 7 bases identical to TRBD2. CDR1 and CDR2 (germline): MDHEN, SYDVKM. With V trimmed by 3 bases and J by 4 bases, 9 bases remained unmatched. The CDR3 has 15 residues. The CDR3 DNA is TGTGCCAGCAGTTTTTTCGGGGGAGGGCCTTACGAGCAGTACTTC. This codes for CASSFFGGGPYEQYF. The whole variable domain, remainder taken from reference TRBV28 and TRBJ2-7, is DVKVTQSSRYLVKRTGEKVFLECVQDMDHENMFWYRQDPGLGLRLIYFSYDVKMKEKGDIPEGYSVSREKKERFSLILESASTNQTSMYLCASSFFGGGPYEQYFGPGTRLTVT.

This clonotype was counted ten times or more. This chain links TRBV7-6 with TRBJ2-7; 8 nucleotides agree with TRBD1. With V trimmed by 5 bases and J by 2 bases, 5 bases remained unmatched. From germline, CDR1 is SGHVS and CDR2 FNYEAQ. CDR3 size: 14 residues. CDR3 protein: CASSPGQAAYEQYF. In DNA, the CDR3 is TGTGCCAGCAGCCCGGGACAGGCAGCCTACGAGCAGTACTTC.

This clonotype has ten or more counts. The chain carries TRBV7-9 and TRBJ2-6, with 8 bases matching TRBD1. The CDR3 loop spans 19 amino acids. With V trimmed by 5 bases and J by 0 bases, 12 bases remained unmatched. The V gene's germline CDR1 is SEHNR and CDR2 FQNEAQ (reference sequence). The CDR3 DNA follows: TGTGCCAGCAGCCTACCAGGCGACAGGGGTAGCTCTGGGGCCAACGTCCTGACTTTC. It encodes CASSLPGDRGSSGANVLTF.

This clonotype was observed many times. This sequence joins TRBV12-3 or TRBV12-4 and TRBJ2-1; 13 bases are shared with TRBD2. The CDR3 spans 15 residues. Trimming removed 3 bases from V and 9 bases from J; junction bases left unmatched: 5. The CDR3, as DNA: TGTGCCAGCAGTTTTGAACTAGCGGGAGGGGTTGAGCAGTTCTTC. Translated: CASSFELAGGVEQFF.

The J gene is TRBJ2-5, the V gene TRBV6-5, with TRBD2 as a possible D gene (5 bases). The CDR3 is 15 residues long. The germline V and J ends were trimmed by 4 bases and 1 base, with 13 bases remaining between them. Per the germline V gene, CDR1 is MNHEY and CDR2 is SVGAGI. Here the CDR3 reads CASSSPGLTQETQYF. CDR3 coding DNA: TGTGCCAGCAGTTCTCCTGGACTGACCCAAGAGACCCAGTACTTC.

This chain connects TRBV3-1 to TRBJ2-5, with 7 bases matching TRBD2. The germline V gene encodes CDR1 LGHDT and CDR2 YNNKEL (reference sequence). The CDR3 is 20 amino acids. The ends lost 0 bases at V and 5 bases at J; junction bases unmatched: 21. This CDR3 reads CASSQETSWRADWGTETQYF. CDR3 bases: TGTGCCAGCAGCCAAGAGACTAGCTGGAGGGCCGATTGGGGAACTGAGACCCAGTACTTC.

This clonotype was picked up many times. The chain joins TRBV4-3 to TRBJ2-1; 11 bases match TRBD2. The CDR3 sequence is 21 residues long. With 0 bases clipped from V and 0 bases from J, the junction kept 13 bases outside the gene matches. CDR1 is LGHNA, CDR2 YSLEER, per germline. The CDR3 here is CASSQDRGVAGGFSSYNEQFF. The CDR3 DNA sequence: TGCGCCAGCAGCCAAGATCGGGGGGTAGCGGGAGGGTTTAGCTCCTACAATGAGCAGTTCTTC.